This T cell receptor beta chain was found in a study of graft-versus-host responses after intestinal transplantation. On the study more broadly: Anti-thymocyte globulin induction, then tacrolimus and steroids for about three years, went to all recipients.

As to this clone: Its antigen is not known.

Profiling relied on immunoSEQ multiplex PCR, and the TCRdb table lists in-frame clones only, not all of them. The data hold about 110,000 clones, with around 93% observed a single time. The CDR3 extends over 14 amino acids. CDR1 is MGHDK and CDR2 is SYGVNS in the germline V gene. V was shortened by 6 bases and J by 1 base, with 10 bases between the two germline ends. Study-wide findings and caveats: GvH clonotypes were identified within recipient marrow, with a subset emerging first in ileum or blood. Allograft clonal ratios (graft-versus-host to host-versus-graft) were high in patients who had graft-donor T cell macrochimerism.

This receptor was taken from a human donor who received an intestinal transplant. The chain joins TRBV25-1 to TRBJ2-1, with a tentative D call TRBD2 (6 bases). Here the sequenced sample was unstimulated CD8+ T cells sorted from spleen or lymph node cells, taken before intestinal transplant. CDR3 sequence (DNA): TGTGCCAGCAGCTTAGCGGATTCCTACAATGAGCAGTTCTTC. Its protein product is CASSLADSYNEQFF.